This T cell receptor beta chain was obtained from a study of OX40 agonist ivuxolimab in advanced cancers. Study information: Dose-escalation patients' cancers were hepatocellular carcinoma, melanoma, renal cell or head and neck cancer. Among those enrolled, mean age was approximately 60 years (range about 23 to 79) and roughly 84% were male. General observations from the study: Both CD4+ and CD8+ T cell populations in blood had undergone clonal expansion by week 6 at 0.1 to 3.0 mg/kg. With doses of 0.1-3.0 mg/kg, partial responders showed among the lowest clonal expansion.

A note on this clone: Its antigen is unknown.

Only in-frame clones appear in the TCRdb table, and some are missing; sequencing was by immunoSEQ multiplex PCR. The sample consists of around 53,000 clones, 85% of them appearing once. V shed 3 bases and J shed 6 bases, with 9 bases lying between them. The germline V gene has CDR1 MNHEY and CDR2 SVGAGI. The CDR3 runs 14 residues. The receptor comes from an adult with an advanced solid tumor such as melanoma, head and neck, liver or kidney cancer. The source material was CD4+ or CD8+ T cells sorted from blood, sampled in a trial of the OX40 agonist ivuxolimab. The chain uses TRBV6-5 and TRBJ1-6; D remains ambiguous. CDR3 region: CASSYGGSNSPLHF. For the CDR3, the DNA is TGTGCCAGCAGTTATGGTGGGAGTAATTCACCCCTCCACTTT.